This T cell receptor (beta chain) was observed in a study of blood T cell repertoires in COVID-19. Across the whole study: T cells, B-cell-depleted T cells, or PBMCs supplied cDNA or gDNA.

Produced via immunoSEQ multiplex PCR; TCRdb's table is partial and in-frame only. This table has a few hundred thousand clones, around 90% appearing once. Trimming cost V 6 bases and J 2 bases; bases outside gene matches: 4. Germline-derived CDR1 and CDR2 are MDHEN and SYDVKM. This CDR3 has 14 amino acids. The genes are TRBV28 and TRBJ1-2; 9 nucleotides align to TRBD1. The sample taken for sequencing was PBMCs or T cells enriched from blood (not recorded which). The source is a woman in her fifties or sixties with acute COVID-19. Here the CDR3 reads CASSHGQGNYGYTF. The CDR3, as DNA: TGTGCCAGCAGCCACGGACAGGGGAACTATGGCTACACCTTC.